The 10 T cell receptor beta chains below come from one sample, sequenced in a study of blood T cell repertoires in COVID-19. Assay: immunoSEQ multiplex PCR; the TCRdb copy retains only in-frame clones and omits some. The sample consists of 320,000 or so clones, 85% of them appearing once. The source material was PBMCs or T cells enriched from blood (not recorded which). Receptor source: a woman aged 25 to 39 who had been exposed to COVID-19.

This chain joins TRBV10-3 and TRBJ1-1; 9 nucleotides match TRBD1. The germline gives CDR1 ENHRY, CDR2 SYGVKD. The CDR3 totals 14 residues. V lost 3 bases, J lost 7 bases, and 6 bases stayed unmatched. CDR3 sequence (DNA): TGTGCCATCAGTGACCCCGACAGGGGGGGTGAAGCTTTCTTT. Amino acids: CAISDPDRGGEAFF.

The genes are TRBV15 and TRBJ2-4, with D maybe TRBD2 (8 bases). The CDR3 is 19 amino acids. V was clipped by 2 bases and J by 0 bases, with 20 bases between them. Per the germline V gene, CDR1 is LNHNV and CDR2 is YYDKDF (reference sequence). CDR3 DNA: TGTGCCACCAGCAGATTAGCGGGACAGCTAGGACTAGCCAAAAACATTCAGTACTTC. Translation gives CATSRLAGQLGLAKNIQYF.

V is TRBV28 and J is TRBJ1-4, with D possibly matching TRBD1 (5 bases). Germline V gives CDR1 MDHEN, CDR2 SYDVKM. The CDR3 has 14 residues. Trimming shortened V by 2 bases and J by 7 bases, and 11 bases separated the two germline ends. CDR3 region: CASSLGGVGEKLFF. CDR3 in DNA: TGTGCCAGCAGTTTAGGGGGGGTTGGTGAAAAACTGTTTTTT.

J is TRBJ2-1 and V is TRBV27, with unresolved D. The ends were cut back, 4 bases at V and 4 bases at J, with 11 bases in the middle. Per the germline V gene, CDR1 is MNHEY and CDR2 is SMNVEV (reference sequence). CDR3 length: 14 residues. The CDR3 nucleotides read TGTGCCAGCAGTTCCAGTTTTTTATACAATGAGCAGTTCTTC. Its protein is CASSSSFLYNEQFF.

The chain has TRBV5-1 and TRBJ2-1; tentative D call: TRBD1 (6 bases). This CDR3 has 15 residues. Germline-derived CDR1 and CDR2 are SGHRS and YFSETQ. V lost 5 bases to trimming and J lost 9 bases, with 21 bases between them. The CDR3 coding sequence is TGCGCCAGCAGAACAGGGCCGAATCCCCTACTTGAGCAGTTCTTC. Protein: CASRTGPNPLLEQFF.

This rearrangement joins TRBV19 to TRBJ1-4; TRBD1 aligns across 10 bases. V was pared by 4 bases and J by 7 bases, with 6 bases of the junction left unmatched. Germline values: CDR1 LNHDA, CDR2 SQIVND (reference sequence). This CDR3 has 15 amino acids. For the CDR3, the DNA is TGTGCCAGTAGTACCCCGACAGGGGGCGGTGAAAAACTGTTTTTT. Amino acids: CASSTPTGGGEKLFF.

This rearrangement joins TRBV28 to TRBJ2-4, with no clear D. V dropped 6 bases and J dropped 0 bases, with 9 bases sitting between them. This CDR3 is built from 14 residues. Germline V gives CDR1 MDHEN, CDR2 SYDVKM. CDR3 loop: CASSPSLAKNIQYF. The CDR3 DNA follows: TGTGCCAGCAGCCCGAGCCTAGCCAAAAACATTCAGTACTTC.

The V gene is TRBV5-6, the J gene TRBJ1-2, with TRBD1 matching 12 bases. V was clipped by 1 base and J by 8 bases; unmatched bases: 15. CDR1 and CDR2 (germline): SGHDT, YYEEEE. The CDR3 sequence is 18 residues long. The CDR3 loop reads CASSLLAAEGQGAIGYTF. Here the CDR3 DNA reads TGTGCCAGCAGCTTGTTGGCTGCCGAGGGACAGGGGGCTATCGGCTACACCTTC.

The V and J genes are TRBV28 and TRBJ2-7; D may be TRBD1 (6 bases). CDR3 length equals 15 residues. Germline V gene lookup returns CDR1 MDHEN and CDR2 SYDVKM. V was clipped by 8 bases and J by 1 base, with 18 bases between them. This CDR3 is CASAALEGVSYEQYF. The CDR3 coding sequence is TGTGCCAGCGCCGCCCTCGAGGGGGTTTCCTACGAGCAGTACTTC.

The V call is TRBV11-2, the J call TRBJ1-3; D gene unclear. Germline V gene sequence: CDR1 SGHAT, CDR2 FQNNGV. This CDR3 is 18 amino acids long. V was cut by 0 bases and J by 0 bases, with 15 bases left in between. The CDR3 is CASSLEVAGRSSGNTIYF. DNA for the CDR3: TGTGCCAGCAGCTTAGAAGTAGCCGGAAGATCCTCTGGAAACACCATATATTTT.